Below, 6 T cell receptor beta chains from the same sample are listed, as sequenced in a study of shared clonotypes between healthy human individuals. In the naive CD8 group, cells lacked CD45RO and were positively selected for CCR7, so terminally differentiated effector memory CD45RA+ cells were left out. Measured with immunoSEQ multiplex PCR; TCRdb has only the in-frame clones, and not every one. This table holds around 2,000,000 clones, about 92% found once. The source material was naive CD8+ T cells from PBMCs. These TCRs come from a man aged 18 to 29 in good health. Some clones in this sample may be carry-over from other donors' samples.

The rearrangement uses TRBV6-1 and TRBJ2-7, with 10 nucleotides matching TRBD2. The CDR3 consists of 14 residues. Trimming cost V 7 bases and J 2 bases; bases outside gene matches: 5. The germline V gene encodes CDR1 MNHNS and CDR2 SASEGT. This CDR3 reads CASNLAGGTYEQYF. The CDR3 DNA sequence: TGTGCCAGCAACTTAGCGGGAGGCACCTACGAGCAGTACTTC.

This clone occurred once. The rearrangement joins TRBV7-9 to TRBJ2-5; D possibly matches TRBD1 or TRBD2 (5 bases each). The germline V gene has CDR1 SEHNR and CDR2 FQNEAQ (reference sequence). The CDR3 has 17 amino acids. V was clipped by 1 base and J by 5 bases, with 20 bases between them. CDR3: CASSLVSFRELRETQYF. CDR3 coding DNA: TGTGCCAGCAGCTTAGTTAGTTTCAGGGAGCTGCGGGAGACCCAGTACTTC. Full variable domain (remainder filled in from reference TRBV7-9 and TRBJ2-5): DTGVSQNPRHKITKRGQNVTFRCDPISEHNRLYWYRQTLGQGPEFLTYFQNEAQLEKSRLLSDRFSAERPKGSFSTLEIQRTEQGDSAMYLCASSLVSFRELRETQYFGPGTRLLVL.

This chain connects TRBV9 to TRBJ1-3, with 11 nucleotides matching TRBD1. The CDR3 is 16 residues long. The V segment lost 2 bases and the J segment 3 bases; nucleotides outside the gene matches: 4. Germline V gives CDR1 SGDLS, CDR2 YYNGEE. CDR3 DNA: TGTGCCAGCAGCGTGGGGACAGGGGGAATTGGAAACACCATATATTTT. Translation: CASSVGTGGIGNTIYF.

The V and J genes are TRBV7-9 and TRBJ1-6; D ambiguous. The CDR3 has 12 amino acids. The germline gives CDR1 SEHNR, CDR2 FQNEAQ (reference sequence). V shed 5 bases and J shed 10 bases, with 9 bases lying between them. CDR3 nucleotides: TGTGCCAGCAGCCCGCAGATATCACCCCTCCACTTT. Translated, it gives CASSPQISPLHF.

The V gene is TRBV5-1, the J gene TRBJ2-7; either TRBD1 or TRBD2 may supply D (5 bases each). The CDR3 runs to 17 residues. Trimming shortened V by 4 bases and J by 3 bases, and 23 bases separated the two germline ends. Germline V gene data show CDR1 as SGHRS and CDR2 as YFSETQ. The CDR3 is CASSPPRVGGIHYEQYF. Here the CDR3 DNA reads TGCGCCAGCAGCCCGCCCCGAGTTGGGGGAATTCACTACGAGCAGTACTTC.

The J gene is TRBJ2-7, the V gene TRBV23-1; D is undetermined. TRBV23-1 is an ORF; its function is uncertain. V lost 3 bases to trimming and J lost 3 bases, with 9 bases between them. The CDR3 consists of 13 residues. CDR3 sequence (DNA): TGCGCCAGCAGTCATATGGGGTTCTACGAGCAGTACTTC. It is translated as CASSHMGFYEQYF.